A single sample gave rise to the 2 T cell receptor beta chains below, sequenced in a study of OX40 agonist ivuxolimab in advanced cancers. Some clones are missing from TCRdb's copy, which holds only in-frame ones; the method was immunoSEQ multiplex PCR. The table lists around 40,000 clones, approximately 86% of them singletons. Source: CD4+ or CD8+ T cells sorted from blood, taken in a trial of the OX40 agonist ivuxolimab. The receptors come from an adult with an advanced solid tumor such as melanoma, head and neck, liver or kidney cancer.

The chain has TRBV7-9 and TRBJ1-1; 7 bases are shared with TRBD1. The CDR3 has 14 residues. Trimming removed 2 bases from V and 10 bases from J; junction bases left unmatched: 10. The germline CDR1 and CDR2 sequences are SEHNR and FQNEAQ (reference sequence). The DNA of the CDR3 is TGTGCCAGCAGCTTATCCACAGGGGTAGATGGAGCTTTCTTT. Protein: CASSLSTGVDGAFF.

The chain joins TRBV27 to TRBJ2-1, with no clear D. V was pared by 5 bases and J by 8 bases, with 13 bases between. CDR1 and CDR2 from the germline V gene are MNHEY and SMNVEV (reference sequence). The CDR3 is 13 amino acids. CDR3 coding DNA: TGTGCCAGCAGTATAACACGTCTCGATGAGCAGTTCTTC. This translates into CASSITRLDEQFF.